This TCR beta chain was captured by sequencing in a study of cytomegalovirus exposure and HLA in healthy donors. Broader study findings: Among CMV-associated TCR beta chains, most appeared HLA-restricted in a later analysis. It was about 150 TCR beta chains that were listed as cytomegalovirus-associated.

Primers: 60 Vbeta forward and 13 Jbeta reverse. TCRdb's copy holds only in-frame clones and misses some; the assay was immunoSEQ multiplex PCR. The sample carries fewer than 150,000 clones, 80% recorded once. This clone was picked up one time. The antigen is not known. Germline CDR1 reads LNHDA; CDR2 reads SQIVND (reference sequence). The CDR3 is 15 residues long. The V and J ends lost 5 bases and 3 bases, in that order; junction bases with no gene match: 8. This TCR was recovered from a female donor in good health and CMV-seropositive. Sequencing was carried out using PBMCs. This chain connects TRBV19 to TRBJ2-5, with 8 bases aligning to TRBD1. The CDR3 is CASSGQGAQKETQYF. The CDR3 nucleotides are TGTGCCAGTAGTGGCCAGGGGGCACAAAAAGAGACCCAGTACTTC.